This entry lists 15 T cell receptor beta chains sequenced from one sample in a study of T cell clonotyping in hematopoietic cell transplantation. Clones were read by immunoSEQ multiplex PCR, and TCRdb kept only the in-frame ones, dropping some. The table lists over 45,000 clones, 86% of them singletons. Time point here: recipient sample about 28 days before transplant, after cytoreduction. The sample was peripheral blood mononuclear cells, taken before stem cell transplant. The receptors were gathered from a man in his fifties or sixties with biphenotypic leukemia. Some clones in this sample may be carry-over from other donors' samples.

The rearrangement joins TRBV27 to TRBJ2-7; a possible D gene is TRBD1 (6 bases). CDR3 length equals 16 residues. Germline V gene data show CDR1 as MNHEY and CDR2 as SMNVEV (reference sequence). Trimming stripped 5 bases from V and 3 bases from J, with 20 bases between. CDR3 sequence reads: CASSLNPRGTIYEQYF. DNA for the CDR3: TGTGCCAGCAGTCTTAACCCCAGGGGAACCATCTACGAGCAGTACTTC.

This rearrangement joins TRBV6-1 to TRBJ1-2, with D unclear. The length of the CDR3 is 15 residues. Germline CDR1 is MNHNS and CDR2 is SASEGT. The V end lost 0 bases, the J end lost 3 bases, and 11 bases lay between the germline ends. The CDR3 is CASSEAPGRDYGYTF. CDR3 bases: TGTGCCAGCAGTGAAGCACCGGGGAGGGACTATGGCTACACCTTC.

The rearrangement links TRBV2 to TRBJ1-2; TRBD1 might be the D (6 bases). The germline V gene encodes CDR1 SNHLY and CDR2 FYNNEI. The V end was cut by 3 bases, the J end by 5 bases, with 13 bases between. The CDR3 consists of 14 residues. CDR3 loop: CASSELTGLYGYTF. CDR3 DNA sequence: TGTGCCAGCAGTGAGTTGACAGGCCTTTATGGCTACACCTTC. The variable domain in full, with the rest retrieved from reference TRBV2 and TRBJ1-2, is EPEVTQTPSHQVTQMGQEVILRCVPISNHLYFYWYRQILGQKVEFLVSFYNNEISEKSEIFDDQFSVERPDGSNFTLKIRSTKLEDSAMYFCASSELTGLYGYTFGSGTRLTVV.

This chain joins TRBV30 and TRBJ1-2; D is uncertain. V was shortened by 2 bases and J by 1 base, with 5 bases between the two germline ends. This CDR3 has 12 amino acids. Germline-derived CDR1 and CDR2 are GTSNPN and SVGIG (reference sequence). The CDR3 coding sequence is TGTGCCTGGAGTTGGAGTAACTATGGCTACACCTTC. This sequence encodes CAWSWSNYGYTF.

The chain joins TRBV6-1 to TRBJ2-7; 7 bases align to TRBD1. The CDR3 runs to 14 residues. CDR1 and CDR2 (germline): MNHNS, SASEGT. V lost 8 bases to trimming and J lost 5 bases; unmatched junction nucleotides: 12. The CDR3 bases are TGTGCCAGCGGAACGGGACAGACGCCCCACGAGCAGTACTTC. Its translation is CASGTGQTPHEQYF.

CDR3 protein: CASRPSGRDGEQFF. The DNA of the CDR3 is TGCGCCAGCAGGCCAAGCGGGAGAGATGGTGAGCAGTTCTTC. V usage is TRBV5-1 and J usage is TRBJ2-1, with 8 nucleotides matching TRBD2. J gave up 9 bases and V 5 bases, and 10 bases lay outside the gene matches. CDR1 SGHRS and CDR2 YFSETQ come from the germline V gene. The CDR3 is 14 residues long.

CDR3 in DNA: TGTGCCAGCAGTGGAGAATCGCTTGAGGGAGGAACCTACTTATCAATGGAGGGGGATGAGCAGTTCTTC. Amino acids: CASSGESLEGGTYLSMEGDEQFF. The J gene is TRBJ2-1, the V gene TRBV2, with D perhaps matching TRBD1 or TRBD2 (6 bases each). The germline V gene has CDR1 SNHLY and CDR2 FYNNEI. The CDR3 consists of 23 residues. V gave up 4 bases and J gave up 8 bases, with 42 bases separating them.

The chain recombines TRBV28 with TRBJ1-5, with TRBD1 identical over 9 bases. The CDR3 consists of 16 residues. V gave up 2 bases and J gave up 3 bases; unmatched junction bases: 5. Germline V gives CDR1 MDHEN, CDR2 SYDVKM. CDR3 amino acids: CASSLMGQGLNQPQHF. The CDR3 DNA is TGTGCCAGCAGTTTAATGGGACAGGGCCTCAATCAGCCCCAGCATTTT.

This clone was counted a few times. The genes are TRBV30 and TRBJ2-1; D gene uncertain. The length of the CDR3 is 12 residues. V was clipped by 4 bases and J by 4 bases, with 8 bases between them. The germline V gene encodes CDR1 GTSNPN and CDR2 SVGIG (reference sequence). This chain's CDR3 is CAWNPAYNEQFF. CDR3 DNA: TGTGCCTGGAACCCCGCATACAATGAGCAGTTCTTC.

The V call is TRBV5-1, the J call TRBJ1-1; D remains unclear. V lost 4 bases, J lost 0 bases, and 7 bases lay in between. Germline V gene lookup returns CDR1 SGHRS and CDR2 YFSETQ. This CDR3 is built from 13 residues. The CDR3 here is CASSMGLNTEAFF. The CDR3 region has the DNA TGCGCCAGCAGCATGGGGTTGAACACTGAAGCTTTCTTT.

This chain links TRBV6-5 with TRBJ2-2; D may be TRBD1 (6 bases). The CDR3 contains 15 residues. The V and J ends lost 7 bases and 2 bases respectively, with 14 bases between them. CDR1 and CDR2 from the germline V gene are MNHEY and SVGAGI. The CDR3 region is CASNPRGSNTGELFF. The DNA of the CDR3 is TGTGCCAGCAACCCAAGGGGGAGTAACACCGGGGAGCTGTTTTTT.

The V and J genes are TRBV6-1 and TRBJ2-7; perhaps TRBD1 as D (6 bases). V lost 3 bases and J 5 bases, leaving 14 bases between the germline ends. CDR1 and CDR2 from the germline V gene are MNHNS and SASEGT. The CDR3 has 14 amino acids. The chain's CDR3 is CASSDRGVYNEQYF. The CDR3 DNA follows: TGTGCCAGCAGTGACAGGGGCGTCTACAACGAGCAGTACTTC.

V usage is TRBV7-3 and J usage is TRBJ2-7, with D possibly matching TRBD1 (5 bases). V lost 5 bases and J 6 bases, leaving 14 bases between the germline ends. The CDR3 runs 13 residues. CDR1 is SGHTA and CDR2 is FQGTGA in the germline V gene. The chain's CDR3 is CASSADILGEQYF. The CDR3, as DNA: TGTGCCAGCAGCGCGGACATATTAGGCGAGCAGTACTTC.

CDR3 region: CASSLLPSGSFITGELFF. CDR3 DNA sequence: TGTGCCAGCAGCCTACTTCCTAGCGGGAGCTTTATCACCGGGGAGCTGTTTTTT. The chain has TRBV14 and TRBJ2-2, with 10 bases that match TRBD2. This CDR3 region has 18 residues. CDR1 is SGHDN, CDR2 FVKESK, per germline. After removal of 4 bases from V and 4 bases from J, the junction contained 12 bases not matched to a gene.

CDR3 coding DNA: TGTGCCAGCAGCCGCTCGACAGGCAACACTGAAGCTTTCTTT. Translation gives CASSRSTGNTEAFF. The chain is built from TRBV7-9 and TRBJ1-1, with D perhaps matching TRBD1 (6 bases). Per germline, CDR1 SEHNR and CDR2 FQNEAQ (reference sequence). The CDR3 is 14 residues long. Trimming pared 5 bases from V and 2 bases from J, leaving 12 bases between.